One TCR beta chain is described in this entry. Sequenced by immunoSEQ multiplex PCR; TCRdb stores in-frame clones only, minus some. This table holds fewer than 200,000 clones, nearly 90% found once. The source of the sample is a study of control samples from healthy donors and cancer patients. The CDR3 has 13 residues. Losses at the gene ends were 2 bases for V and 7 bases for J; bases not matched to a gene: 2. The germline V gene has CDR1 SGDLS and CDR2 YYNGEE. The chain combines TRBV9 with TRBJ1-5, with 8 bases aligning to TRBD1. This receptor was identified in a woman aged 45-60 years in good health. The sequenced sample consisted of blood. CDR3 in amino acids: CASSVTGAQPQHF. The CDR3 DNA is TGTGCCAGCAGCGTGACAGGGGCACAGCCCCAGCATTTT.